A single T cell receptor (beta chain) is shown here with its context. The antigen remains unidentified. The patients all showed relapse after autologous stem cell transplantation, while their brentuximab vedotin exposure varied. When best responses were assessed, they were complete response, partial response or progressive disease. This record belongs to a study of PD-1 blockade in classical Hodgkin lymphoma. Clones were sequenced by immunoSEQ multiplex PCR, and TCRdb holds only the in-frame ones, with some missing. The profile covers 21,000 or so clones, with roughly 70% appearing a single time and about 22% taken by the ten largest. Germline assignment: CDR1 MNHNY and CDR2 SVGAGI (reference sequence). The CDR3 has 14 amino acids. V shed 0 bases and J shed 3 bases, with 6 bases lying between them. Study results and caveats: The baseline diversity of complete responders showed similarity to that of newly diagnosed patients.

The V gene is TRBV6-6, the J gene TRBJ1-5; D unresolved. The source material was peripheral blood mononuclear cells (PBMCs), sampled at baseline. This clonotype was sampled from a human donor with classical Hodgkin lymphoma. The CDR3 nucleotides are TGTGCCAGCAGTTACTCCAATATCAATCAGCCCCAGCATTTT. Protein: CASSYSNINQPQHF.